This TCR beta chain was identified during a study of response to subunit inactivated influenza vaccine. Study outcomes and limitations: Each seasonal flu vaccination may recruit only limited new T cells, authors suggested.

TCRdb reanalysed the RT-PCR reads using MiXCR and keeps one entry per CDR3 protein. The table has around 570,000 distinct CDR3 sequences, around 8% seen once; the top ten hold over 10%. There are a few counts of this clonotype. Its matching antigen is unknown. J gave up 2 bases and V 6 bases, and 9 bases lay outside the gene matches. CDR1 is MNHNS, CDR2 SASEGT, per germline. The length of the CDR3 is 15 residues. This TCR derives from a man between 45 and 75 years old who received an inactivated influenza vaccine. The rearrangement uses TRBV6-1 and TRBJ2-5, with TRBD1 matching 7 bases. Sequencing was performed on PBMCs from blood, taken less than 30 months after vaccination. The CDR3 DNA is TGTGCCAGCAGCAAGGGACAGTCCGGGCAAGAGACCCAGTACTTC. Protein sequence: CASSKGQSGQETQYF.